This entry describes one T cell receptor (beta chain). Antigen specificity is unknown. Germline CDR1 SEHNR, CDR2 FQNEAQ (reference sequence). With V trimmed by 6 bases and J by 4 bases, 10 bases remained unmatched. This CDR3 has 16 residues. The data were taken from a study of shared clonotypes between healthy human individuals. Whole-study results and caveats: Tissues were not sampled, only blood, and their repertoires likely differ. Estimated richness values were generally larger in naive subsets than in memory subsets. Several donors held about 5.1% of naive CD4 clonotypes in common.

Sequenced by immunoSEQ multiplex PCR; TCRdb stores in-frame clones only, minus some. The table has 2 million to 2.5 million clones, 90% to 96% seen once. This clonotype was sampled from a man between 18 and 35 years old in good health. The sample consisted of naive CD4+ T cells sorted from blood. Subset denoted: CD45RA+ positively selected. The V gene is TRBV7-9, the J gene TRBJ2-5; 11 bases agree with TRBD2. CDR3 amino acids: CASSQIAGGLGETQYF. The CDR3 nucleotides are TGTGCCAGCAGTCAAATAGCGGGGGGGCTCGGAGAGACCCAGTACTTC.